The 7 T cell receptor beta chains given below trace back to one sample, sequenced in a study of response to subunit inactivated influenza vaccine. TCRdb reanalysed the RT-PCR reads using MiXCR and keeps one entry per CDR3 protein. The table has around 530,000 distinct CDR3 sequences, approximately 10% seen once. Sample: PBMCs from blood, taken on the day of vaccination. The receptors stem from a man aged 45-65 years who received an inactivated influenza vaccine.

The V and J genes are TRBV6-1 and TRBJ2-7, with a possible D match to TRBD2 (5 bases). The CDR3 consists of 14 residues. Per the germline V gene, CDR1 is MNHNS and CDR2 is SASEGT. The ends were cut back, 6 bases at V and 3 bases at J, with 15 bases in the middle. CDR3 region: CASSPGERHYEQYF. CDR3 in DNA: TGTGCCAGCAGCCCTGGGGAGCGGCACTACGAGCAGTACTTC.

The chain has TRBV3-1 and TRBJ2-5, with TRBD1 identical over 8 bases. CDR3 length: 14 amino acids. The germline V gene has CDR1 LGHDT and CDR2 YNNKEL (reference sequence). V lost 4 bases, J lost 4 bases, and 5 bases stayed unmatched. The CDR3 loop is CASSPRTGRETQYF. The CDR3 DNA follows: TGTGCCAGCAGCCCCCGGACAGGGCGAGAGACCCAGTACTTC.

This rearrangement joins TRBV7-2 to TRBJ2-1, with D uncertain. The germline V and J ends were trimmed by 3 bases and 0 bases, with 12 bases remaining between them. Germline loops: CDR1 SGHTA, CDR2 FQGNSA. This CDR3 is built from 16 residues. The CDR3 DNA reads as TGTGCCAGCAGCTTTGACTTCATGAGCTCCTACAATGAGCAGTTCTTC. Translation: CASSFDFMSSYNEQFF.

This clonotype has more than one count but fewer than ten. The chain has TRBV12-3 or TRBV12-4 and TRBJ2-7; the match to TRBD1 covers 9 bases. The V segment lost 5 bases and the J segment 5 bases; nucleotides outside the gene matches: 7. This CDR3 has 14 amino acids. The CDR3 here is CASSVTGGRDEQYF. DNA for the CDR3: TGTGCCAGCAGTGTGACAGGGGGGAGGGACGAGCAGTACTTC.

The J gene is TRBJ2-4, the V gene TRBV20-1, with D uncertain. V shed 4 bases and J shed 5 bases, with 18 bases lying between them. The CDR3 is 15 residues long. The germline V gene has CDR1 DFQATT and CDR2 SNEGSKA (reference sequence). The CDR3 is CSANDGKSWENIQYF. The CDR3 region has the DNA TGCAGTGCTAATGACGGAAAGAGTTGGGAAAACATTCAGTACTTC.

This clonotype was counted between two and nine times. The rearrangement links TRBV29-1 to TRBJ2-5; TRBD2 aligns across 9 bases. This CDR3 has 15 amino acids. Trimming removed 6 bases from V and 2 bases from J; junction bases left unmatched: 10. The germline V gene encodes CDR1 SQVTM and CDR2 ANQGSEA. The CDR3 DNA reads as TGCAGCGTACATTTTAGCGGGAGTCCTCAAGAGACCCAGTACTTC. As protein: CSVHFSGSPQETQYF.

The V gene is TRBV4-1, the J gene TRBJ1-2; unclear D gene. Looked up from germline, CDR1 is MGHRA and CDR2 is YSYEKL. This CDR3 region has 17 residues. V lost 1 base, J lost 8 bases, and 23 bases lay in between. The CDR3 DNA follows: TGCGCCAGCAGCCAAGGATTAAGGATGGGTTCCTATCCGGGCTACACCTTC. Translating gives CASSQGLRMGSYPGYTF.